This TCR beta chain was captured by sequencing in a study of blood T cell repertoires in COVID-19. Overall study: The study drew acute and convalescent COVID-19 samples from the United States, Italy and Spain. The analysed material was cDNA or gDNA that came from T cells, B-cell-depleted T cells, or PBMCs.

As processed by the authors: Reference gene primer amplification gave estimated nucleated cell counts. Produced via immunoSEQ multiplex PCR; TCRdb's table is partial and in-frame only. V, J and clone size are those of that table, while D and trimming were read from the DNA. The data show 200,000 to 300,000 clones, with around four fifths seen just once and approximately 4% held by the top ten. Germline assignment: CDR1 SGHTA and CDR2 FQGNSA. This CDR3 is built from 15 residues. Unmatched junction bases numbered 3, after V lost 1 base and J lost 8 bases. The chain recombines TRBV7-2 with TRBJ1-4; 11 bases line up with TRBD1. The TCR was taken from a man in his 60s with acute or convalescent COVID-19. The sample taken for sequencing was peripheral blood. CDR3 in amino acids: CASSLGGTGGEKLFF. CDR3 DNA sequence: TGTGCCAGCAGCTTAGGCGGGACAGGGGGAGAAAAACTGTTTTTT.